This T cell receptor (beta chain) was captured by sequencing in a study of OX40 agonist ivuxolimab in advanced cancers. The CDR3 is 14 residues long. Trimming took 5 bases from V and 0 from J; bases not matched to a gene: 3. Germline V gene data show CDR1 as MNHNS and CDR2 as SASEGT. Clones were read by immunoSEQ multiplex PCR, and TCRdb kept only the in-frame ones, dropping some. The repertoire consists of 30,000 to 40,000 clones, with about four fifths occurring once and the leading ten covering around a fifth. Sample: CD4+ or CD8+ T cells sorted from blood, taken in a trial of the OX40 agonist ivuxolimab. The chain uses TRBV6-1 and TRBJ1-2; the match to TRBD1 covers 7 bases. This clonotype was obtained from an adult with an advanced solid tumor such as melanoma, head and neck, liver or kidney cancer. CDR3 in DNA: TGTGCCAGCAGTCAAGACAGGGCTAACTATGGCTACACCTTC. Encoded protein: CASSQDRANYGYTF.